These 27 T cell receptor beta chains were all obtained from the same sample, sequenced in a study of blood T cells in healthy people across ages (dated by TCRdb to about 2015). Library method: 5' RACE. Sequencing used an Illumina HiSeq 2500. A second PCR of about 6 to 12 cycles was run with a J-beta primer mix and a sample-barcoded 5' primer. The public reads were reprocessed in TCRdb via fastp at Q25 and MiXCR, keeping in-frame beta chains. Identical CDR3 protein sequences are pooled into one entry, listed with their most common genes and DNA. In all, the sample holds about 1.7 million distinct CDR3 sequences, and over 25% of those were seen once. The ten largest make up roughly 8% of the sample. The sample was blood. The receptor source for this set is a woman aged 25 to 39 in good health.

J is TRBJ2-3 and V is TRBV12-3 or TRBV12-4; TRBD2 aligns across 14 bases. Trimming cost V 5 bases and J 3 bases; bases outside gene matches: 7. The CDR3 is 17 amino acids. DNA of the CDR3: TGTGCCAGCAGTCTCCCGGGACTAGCGGGGGAGACAGATACGCAGTATTTT. Encoded protein: CASSLPGLAGETDTQYF.

The chain has TRBV5-1 and TRBJ2-7; 14 bases match TRBD2. Per the germline V gene, CDR1 is SGHRS and CDR2 is YFSETQ. This CDR3 has 13 residues. V dropped 4 bases and J dropped 11; count of bases not matched to a gene: 5. The CDR3 bases are TGCGCCAGCAGCAGGGGGACTAGCGGGAGTAAGTACTTC. Its protein is CASSRGTSGSKYF.

V and J are TRBV21-1 and TRBJ1-2. TRBV21-1 is given as a pseudogene. CDR3 length: 16 residues. CDR3 amino acids: CASSKEGPGGTLGYTF. CDR3 coding DNA: TGTGCCAGCAGCAAAGAGGGCCCCGGAGGGACCCTGGGCTACACCTTC.

This clonotype was seen a handful of times. V usage is TRBV11-2 and J usage is TRBJ2-7, with TRBD2 matching 10 bases. V shed 3 bases, J shed 3 bases, and the junction held 8 bases outside the gene matches. Per the germline V gene, CDR1 is SGHAT and CDR2 is FQNNGV. CDR3 length: 16 residues. CDR3 region: CASSFTSGVKVYEQYF. CDR3 DNA sequence: TGTGCCAGCAGCTTCACTAGCGGGGTAAAAGTCTACGAGCAGTACTTC.

Comments on this clonotype: It may be a read error: a sequence one base away is much more abundant. This rearrangement joins TRBV7-9 to TRBJ2-1; the match to TRBD2 covers 8 bases. The CDR3 consists of 17 residues. The V gene end was trimmed by 5 bases and the J gene end by 7 bases; junction bases not matched to a gene: 16. Germline lookup yields CDR1 SEHNR and CDR2 FQNEAQ (reference sequence). The CDR3 coding sequence is TGTGCCAGCAGCCCGGGATGTACCGGGACTAGAGCTAATGAGCAGTTCTTC. Its protein is CASSPGCTGTRANEQFF.

To note about this clonotype: A read error may account for a junction end that differs from germline. This sequence joins TRBV7-2 and TRBJ2-7; tentatively, D is TRBD1 or TRBD2 (6 bases each). Germline V gene sequence: CDR1 SGHTA, CDR2 FQGNSA. The CDR3 has 16 amino acids. The CDR3 region is CAGSPDRFGGPYEQYF. Written as DNA, the CDR3 is TGTGCCGGCAGCCCCGACAGGTTCGGGGGCCCGTACGAGCAGTACTTC.

The rearrangement uses TRBV24-1 and TRBJ2-1, with D possibly being TRBD2 (5 bases). The CDR3 is made up of 16 amino acids. The V end lost 2 bases, the J end lost 7 bases, and 17 bases lay between the germline ends. CDR1 is KGHDR, CDR2 SFDVKD, per germline. CDR3 bases: TGTGCCACCAGTGATTCCGGCGAGGGCAGGCGGAATGAGCAGTTCTTC. It yields the protein CATSDSGEGRRNEQFF.

As for this clonotype: A read error may be the cause here, since a much bigger clone is one base away. This chain connects TRBV12-3 or TRBV12-4 to TRBJ2-5, with TRBD1 as a possible D gene (6 bases). The better agreement between TRBJ2-7 and the DNA end casts doubt on the J call. CDR3 length: 14 amino acids. CDR3 in amino acids: CASTSDDRHYEQYF. In DNA form, the CDR3 reads TGTGCCAGCACCTCAGACGACAGGCACTACGAGCAGTACTTC.

The chain carries TRBV20-1 and TRBJ1-4; no clear D gene. Trimming shortened V by 6 bases and J by 5 bases, and 13 bases separated the two germline ends. CDR3 length equals 13 residues. Germline assignment: CDR1 DFQATT and CDR2 SNEGSKA (reference sequence). The CDR3 loop is CSAEPGKNEKLFF. The CDR3 DNA follows: TGCAGTGCAGAACCGGGGAAAAATGAAAAACTGTTTTTT.

The chain recombines TRBV27 with TRBJ1-1; D is uncertain. The CDR3 totals 13 residues. Deletions cut 3 bases from V and 8 bases from J, with 13 bases between. The germline gives CDR1 MNHEY, CDR2 SMNVEV (reference sequence). The CDR3 is CASSFGGKSEAFF. The DNA of the CDR3 is TGTGCCAGCAGTTTCGGCGGCAAATCCGAAGCTTTCTTT.

This clonotype was recorded at least ten times. The CDR3 nucleotides are TGTGCCAGCAGTTCTATGACAAGGGAGCAGTTCTTC. This gives the protein CASSSMTREQFF. V gene TRBV6-5 combines with J gene TRBJ2-1, with D unresolved. V gave up 4 bases and J gave up 10 bases, with 11 bases separating them. CDR3 length equals 12 residues. Germline V gene lookup returns CDR1 MNHEY and CDR2 SVGAGI.

The chain is built from TRBV27 and TRBJ1-1; D is perhaps TRBD1 (5 bases). This CDR3 is 13 amino acids long. V lost 6 bases and J lost 4, with 12 bases in between. The germline V gene encodes CDR1 MNHEY and CDR2 SMNVEV (reference sequence). The CDR3 sequence: CASRGRGGTEAFF. CDR3 nucleotides: TGTGCCAGCAGGGGGCGGGGGGGCACTGAAGCTTTCTTT.

This clonotype was seen many times. This chain uses TRBV20-1 with TRBJ2-5; TRBD1 agrees at 12 bases. The CDR3 extends over 15 amino acids. With 5 bases clipped from V and 1 base from J, the junction kept 5 bases outside the gene matches. Germline CDR1 and CDR2: DFQATT and SNEGSKA (reference sequence). The CDR3 nucleotides are TGCAGTGCTCCCCGGGGACAGGGGGCCCAAGAGACCCAGTACTTC. Translating it yields CSAPRGQGAQETQYF.

This chain joins TRBV4-3 and TRBJ2-3; unclear D gene. V was pared by 2 bases and J by 2 bases, with 8 bases between. The CDR3 consists of 14 residues. Per the germline V gene, CDR1 is LGHNA and CDR2 is YSLEER. The CDR3 is CASSQLLATDTQYF. As DNA, the CDR3 is TGCGCCAGCAGCCAACTCTTAGCCACAGATACGCAGTATTTT.

V is TRBV9 and J is TRBJ2-3; no reliable D call. Germline-derived CDR1 and CDR2 are SGDLS and YYNGEE. V lost 6 bases, J lost 0 bases, and 8 bases lay in between. CDR3 length: 13 amino acids. CDR3 protein: CASNPSSTDTQYF. CDR3 bases: TGTGCCAGCAACCCGAGCAGCACAGATACGCAGTATTTT. The full variable domain, in which reference TRBV9 and TRBJ2-3 provide the parts outside the CDR3, is DSGVTQTPKHLITATGQRVTLRCSPRSGDLSVYWYQQSLDQGLQFLIQYYNGEERAKGNILERFSAQQFPDLHSELNLSSLELGDSALYFCASNPSSTDTQYFGPGTRLTVL.

This clonotype was observed a handful of times. This chain connects TRBV3-1 to TRBJ2-5, with 7 bases aligning to TRBD2. V was clipped by 3 bases and J by 10 bases; unmatched bases: 17. CDR3 size: 16 residues. CDR1 is LGHDT and CDR2 is YNNKEL in the germline V gene (reference sequence). The CDR3 DNA reads TGTGCCAGCAGCCACCACACATCGGGGCGGGGGAGGGACCAGTACTTC. Protein sequence: CASSHHTSGRGRDQYF.

This clonotype turned up a few times. V gene TRBV7-6 combines with J gene TRBJ2-5, with 9 bases fitting TRBD2. With V trimmed by 3 bases and J by 5 bases, 10 bases remained unmatched. The CDR3 is made up of 16 amino acids. Per the germline V gene, CDR1 is SGHVS and CDR2 is FNYEAQ. CDR3 protein: CASSFFGTSSKETQYF. The CDR3 DNA sequence: TGTGCCAGCAGCTTTTTCGGGACTAGCAGTAAGGAGACCCAGTACTTC.

This clonotype was found a few times. J is TRBJ1-2 and V is TRBV12-3 or TRBV12-4; D unclear. Deletions cut 3 bases from V and 4 bases from J, with 9 bases between. The CDR3 is made up of 13 amino acids. The CDR3 spells CASSFVQLYGYTF. CDR3 nucleotides: TGTGCCAGCAGTTTCGTACAGCTCTATGGCTACACCTTC.

This clonotype has a handful of counts. This sequence joins TRBV21-1 and TRBJ2-5; the table gives TRBD2 as D, unverified against the DNA. The J call may be in error: the DNA end matches TRBJ2-1 better. TRBV21-1 is a listed pseudogene. The CDR3 loop spans 16 amino acids. Here the CDR3 DNA reads TGTGCCAGCAGCAAAAACCTAGTTAGGCTTTCGGAGACCCAGTTCTTC. Protein: CASSKNLVRLSETQFF.

This clonotype has a count of ten or more. The CDR3 sequence is CASSQNRGDEQFF. The CDR3 bases are TGTGCCAGCAGTCAAAACAGGGGTGATGAGCAGTTCTTC. V and J are TRBV2 and TRBJ2-1; 7 positions match TRBD1. With V trimmed by 5 bases and J by 8 bases, 6 bases remained unmatched. The CDR3 is made up of 13 amino acids. CDR1 and CDR2 from the germline V gene are SNHLY and FYNNEI.

The gene calls are TRBV6-5 and TRBJ2-1, with TRBD2 matching over 15 bases. Germline assignment: CDR1 MNHEY and CDR2 SVGAGI. Trimming cost V 7 bases and J 5 bases; bases outside gene matches: 6. The CDR3 runs to 16 residues. The CDR3 bases are TGTGCCAGCAAGCCTGGGACTAGCGGGGGGCACAATGAGCAGTTCTTC. Translating gives CASKPGTSGGHNEQFF.

The CDR3 protein is CASSLGQRNTGELFF. The CDR3 nucleotides read TGCGCCAGCAGCCTGGGACAGAGGAACACCGGGGAGCTGTTTTTT. V is TRBV5-1 and J is TRBJ2-2; 7 positions match TRBD1. The CDR3 covers 15 residues. V lost 4 bases and J lost 1; bases outside the gene matches: 4. CDR1 SGHRS and CDR2 YFSETQ come from the germline V gene.

This clonotype came up a few times. The chain recombines TRBV7-6 with TRBJ2-3, with D possibly matching TRBD1 (5 bases). This CDR3 comprises 17 residues. Trimming cost V 5 bases and J 0 bases, with 18 bases left between them. The germline V gene has CDR1 SGHVS and CDR2 FNYEAQ. Here the CDR3 DNA reads TGTGCCAGCAGCATAATGGGGCCGGGCCTTAGCACAGATACGCAGTATTTT. Encoded protein: CASSIMGPGLSTDTQYF.

The V gene is TRBV27, the J gene TRBJ2-5; D is uncertain. Germline CDR1 and CDR2: MNHEY and SMNVEV (reference sequence). V was pared by 4 bases and J by 5 bases, with 11 bases between. This CDR3 spans 13 amino acids. The CDR3 region has the DNA TGTGCCAGCAGTTCCACCCTGGCGGAGACCCAGTACTTC. This codes for CASSSTLAETQYF.

This chain connects TRBV7-2 to TRBJ2-5; 8 bases are a match to TRBD1. With the DNA end fitting TRBJ2-7 better, the J assignment may be wrong. In germline, CDR1 is SGHTA, CDR2 FQGNSA. CDR3 length: 14 amino acids. The CDR3, as DNA: TGTGCCAGCAGTCGGACAGGGCCCTTCTACGAGCAGTACTTC. Translating it yields CASSRTGPFYEQYF.

In this sample, this clonotype turned up a few times. The genes are TRBV7-8 and TRBJ1-5; 10 positions match TRBD1. Trimming at V came to 2 bases and at J to 2 bases, leaving 3 bases not matched to a gene. This CDR3 has 16 residues. Per germline, CDR1 SGHVS and CDR2 FQNEAQ. CDR3 nucleotide sequence: TGTGCCAGCAGCTTAACCGGGACAGGGGGCAATCAGCCCCAGCATTTT. Its translation is CASSLTGTGGNQPQHF.

This clonotype has only a few counts. This chain joins TRBV6-1 and TRBJ2-1, with no clear D. This CDR3 is built from 15 residues. Trimming removed 3 bases at V and 6 bases at J, with 15 bases between. The germline V gene has CDR1 MNHNS and CDR2 SASEGT. The CDR3 coding sequence is TGTGCCAGCAGTGATATTCAGGCTGGGGTCAATGAGCAGTTCTTC. This translates into CASSDIQAGVNEQFF.